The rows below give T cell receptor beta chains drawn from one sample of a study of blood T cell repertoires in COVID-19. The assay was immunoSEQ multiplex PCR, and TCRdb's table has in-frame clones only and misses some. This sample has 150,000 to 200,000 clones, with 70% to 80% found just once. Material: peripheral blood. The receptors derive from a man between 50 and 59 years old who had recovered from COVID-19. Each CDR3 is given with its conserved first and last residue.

CASSRSVEAFF	TRBV2	TRBJ1-1
CASSSGLLNIQYF	TRBV28	TRBJ2-4
CASSQFSGQETQYF	TRBV18	TRBJ2-5
CASSSNLEIENNEQFF	TRBV27	TRBJ2-1
CAISTGTGGYDGYTF	TRBV10-3	TRBJ1-2
CASSVAGPGYEQYF	TRBV9	TRBJ2-7
CASSPPGALDTQYF	TRBV18	TRBJ2-3
CASSYQTSGRLETQYF	TRBV5-1	TRBJ2-5
CASSSGTRVLRTEAFF	TRBV25-1	TRBJ1-1
CASSQEFPGSYEQYF	TRBV4-3	TRBJ2-7
CASSIHRPGTGATNYGYTF	TRBV7-9	TRBJ1-2
CASSDSGGPYNEQFF	TRBV6-1	TRBJ2-1
CASSEASSGSNQPQHF	TRBV6-1	TRBJ1-5
CASSFLPQTSGSVGEQFF	TRBV27	TRBJ2-1
CASTAWGQGEFF	TRBV5-5	TRBJ1-1
CSGRQVLNTEAFF	TRBV29-1	TRBJ1-1
CASSNDGLAGKTQYF	TRBV19	TRBJ2-5
CASSYWLESSYEQYF	TRBV6-2/TRBV6-3	TRBJ2-7
CAISESGTVGYTF	TRBV10-3	TRBJ1-2
CASTLRHPSGGRRNNEQFF	TRBV12-1	TRBJ2-1
CAIRAMNTEAFF	TRBV10-3	TRBJ1-1
CASSVVGTSNYEQFF	TRBV9	TRBJ2-1
CASSRRGLNNSPLHF	TRBV28	TRBJ1-6
CASSPPGGENTGELFF	TRBV18	TRBJ2-2
CASSLVSSGVTDTQYF	TRBV11-2	TRBJ2-3
CASSPSTGTGNRYEQYF	TRBV19	TRBJ2-7
CASSRRQGMSEQFF	TRBV19	TRBJ2-1
CASSLGQGRYGYTF	TRBV7-9	TRBJ1-2
CASSPQQGYGQFF	TRBV6-5	TRBJ2-1
CASSLRSVGAGWVYGYTF	TRBV27	TRBJ1-2
CASSSATPSRDGTDTQYF	TRBV5-4	TRBJ2-3
CASSLESGTGANVLTF	TRBV5-1	TRBJ2-6
CASRPRVAGEETQYF	TRBV3-1/TRBV3-2	TRBJ2-5
CASSVEGVSGNTIYF	TRBV9	TRBJ1-3
CASSFSDNRYTEAFF	TRBV7-2	TRBJ1-1
CASTEGLLVGTQYF	TRBV2	TRBJ2-5
CATEPWGGSQPQHF	TRBV19	TRBJ1-5
CASSQEQYGYTF	TRBV3-1/TRBV3-2	TRBJ1-2